Shown below are 8 T cell receptor beta chains from a single sample sequenced in a study of T cell responses to AZD1222 COVID-19 vaccine. Assay used: immunoSEQ multiplex PCR; TCRdb lists only in-frame clones, some missing. The data hold 200,000 to 250,000 clones, with 85% to 95% observed a single time. The material was peripheral blood, obtained on day 0 of MenACWY control vaccination. The receptors shown here come from an adult in good health.

This clone was seen only once. V and J are TRBV29-1 and TRBJ1-5; tentatively, D is TRBD1 (6 bases). This CDR3 region has 13 residues. V was pared by 6 bases and J by 1 base, with 10 bases between. CDR1 is SQVTM and CDR2 is ANQGSEA in the germline V gene. The CDR3 protein is CSVSTGSNQPQHF. In DNA, the CDR3 is TGCAGCGTCTCCACAGGGAGCAATCAGCCCCAGCATTTT.

This rearrangement joins TRBV30 to TRBJ1-5; D ambiguous. Germline V gene data show CDR1 as GTSNPN and CDR2 as SVGIG (reference sequence). CDR3 length equals 13 residues. V was cut by 3 bases and J by 6 bases, with 12 bases left in between. The CDR3 loop is CAWSRTTGQPQHF. The CDR3 DNA is TGTGCCTGGAGCCGGACCACGGGTCAGCCCCAGCATTTT.

The rearrangement links TRBV9 to TRBJ2-3; 9 bases agree with TRBD1. CDR3 length: 15 residues. In germline, CDR1 is SGDLS, CDR2 YYNGEE. V lost 1 base and J lost 3; bases outside the gene matches: 3. The CDR3 bases are TGTGCCAGCAGCGTAAGGGACAGGGCAACAGATACGCAGTATTTT. It is translated as CASSVRDRATDTQYF. The entire variable domain, with the rest obtained from reference TRBV9 and TRBJ2-3, is as follows: DSGVTQTPKHLITATGQRVTLRCSPRSGDLSVYWYQQSLDQGLQFLIQYYNGEERAKGNILERFSAQQFPDLHSELNLSSLELGDSALYFCASSVRDRATDTQYFGPGTRLTVL.

This rearrangement joins TRBV7-8 to TRBJ2-5; 12 bases fit TRBD1. CDR3 size: 16 residues. J gave up 5 bases and V 0 bases, and 4 bases lay outside the gene matches. Looked up from germline, CDR1 is SGHVS and CDR2 is FQNEAQ. CDR3 sequence (DNA): TGTGCCAGCAGCTTAGCGGGGACAGGGGGCCAGGAGACCCAGTACTTC. Its protein product is CASSLAGTGGQETQYF.

The rearrangement links TRBV25-1 to TRBJ1-1, with D uncertain. The CDR3 sequence is 15 residues long. Germline V gene sequence: CDR1 MGHDK, CDR2 SYGVNS. V was trimmed by 5 bases and J by 0 bases, leaving 13 bases between them. CDR3 coding DNA: TGTGCCAGCAGTCCCCCCGGGCGGATGAACACTGAAGCTTTCTTT. It yields the protein CASSPPGRMNTEAFF.

The CDR3 sequence: CASSRTGTYEQYF. CDR3 bases: TGTGCCAGCAGCCGGACAGGGACCTACGAGCAGTACTTC. The J gene is TRBJ2-7, the V gene TRBV7-9; 8 bases line up with TRBD1. This CDR3 has 13 residues. Germline loops: CDR1 SEHNR, CDR2 FQNEAQ (reference sequence). Germline trimming cut 5 bases from V and 2 bases from J; bases unmatched to any gene: 2.

J is TRBJ2-5 and V is TRBV5-1, with 8 bases fitting TRBD2. The germline V gene encodes CDR1 SGHRS and CDR2 YFSETQ. The V gene end was trimmed by 5 bases and the J gene end by 2 bases; junction bases not matched to a gene: 5. This CDR3 has 14 residues. Here the CDR3 DNA reads TGCGCCAGCAGGGAACTAGCGGTACAAGAGACCCAGTACTTC. It is translated as CASRELAVQETQYF.

The chain is built from TRBV7-8 and TRBJ1-5; 7 bases fit TRBD1. Germline-derived CDR1 and CDR2 are SGHVS and FQNEAQ. This CDR3 is 15 amino acids long. The V and J ends lost 1 base and 6 bases, in that order; junction bases with no gene match: 6. CDR3 amino acids: CASSLDRGLSQPQHF. The CDR3 DNA sequence: TGTGCCAGCAGCTTAGACAGGGGTCTAAGTCAGCCCCAGCATTTT.